This TCR beta chain was recorded in a study of T cells in Graves' hyperthyroidism and ophthalmopathy. The investigators amplified TCR beta CDR3 regions from RNA transcripts. The HTBI primer set served for first-round RT-PCR of the TCR CDR3. TCRdb called the multiplex PCR reads again in MiXCR, with one record for every CDR3 protein. The table records about 680,000 distinct CDR3 sequences, roughly 32% of them present only once. V lost 0 bases and J 8 bases, leaving 13 bases between the germline ends. The V gene's germline CDR1 is LGHNA and CDR2 YSLEER. This CDR3 spans 15 amino acids. General study results and limits: Peripheral blood also featured most of the thyroid clonotypes expanded above 0.001.

As for this clonotype: Its antigen is currently unknown.

Lactation, pregnancy, other autoimmune disease or uncontrolled infection excluded patients. Orbital computed tomography and thyroid ultrasound, together with serum TRAb and thyroxine and clinical symptoms, were used for diagnoses. 9.5 to 10 ml fresh peripheral blood yielded the PBMCs. The gene calls are TRBV4-3 and TRBJ1-4; D unresolved. This TCR came from a woman between 40 and 50 years old with Graves' hyperthyroidism. Sequenced material: blood. The CDR3 DNA is TGCGCCAGCAGCCAAGATCTGGGGAAAGGAGAAAAACTGTTTTTT. Translated, it gives CASSQDLGKGEKLFF.